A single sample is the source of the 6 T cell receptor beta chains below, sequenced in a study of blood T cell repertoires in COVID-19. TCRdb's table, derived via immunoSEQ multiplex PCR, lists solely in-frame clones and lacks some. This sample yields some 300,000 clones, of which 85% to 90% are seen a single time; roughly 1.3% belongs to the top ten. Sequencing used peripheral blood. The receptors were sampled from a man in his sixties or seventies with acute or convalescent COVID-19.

The DNA for the CDR3 is TGTGCCAGCAGCTTAGCCGGGACAGGGGTTGTCCAGCCCCAGCATTTT. This codes for CASSLAGTGVVQPQHF. The chain carries TRBV7-8 and TRBJ1-5; TRBD1 matches 10 bases. Germline V gene sequence: CDR1 SGHVS, CDR2 FQNEAQ. V dropped 0 bases and J dropped 7; count of bases not matched to a gene: 6. The CDR3 runs 16 residues.

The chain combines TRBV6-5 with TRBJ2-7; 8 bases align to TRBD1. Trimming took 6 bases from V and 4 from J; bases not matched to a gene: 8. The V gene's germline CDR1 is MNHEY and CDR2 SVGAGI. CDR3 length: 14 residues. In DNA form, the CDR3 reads TGTGCCAGCAGGGGGACAGGAGTGGATTACGAGCAGTACTTC. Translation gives CASRGTGVDYEQYF.

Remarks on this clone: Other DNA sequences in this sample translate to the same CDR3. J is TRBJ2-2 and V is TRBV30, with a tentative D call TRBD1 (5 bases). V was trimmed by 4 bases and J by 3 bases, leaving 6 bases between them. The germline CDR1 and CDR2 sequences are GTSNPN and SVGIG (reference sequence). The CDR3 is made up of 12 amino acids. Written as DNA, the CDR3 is TGTGCCTGGACAGGGTACACCGGGGAGCTGTTTTTT. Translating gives CAWTGYTGELFF.

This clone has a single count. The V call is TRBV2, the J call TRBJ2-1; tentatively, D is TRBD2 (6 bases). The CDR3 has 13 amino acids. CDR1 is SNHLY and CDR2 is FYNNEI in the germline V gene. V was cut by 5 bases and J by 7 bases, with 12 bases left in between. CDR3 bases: TGTGCCAGCAGTAGATTGGGGGGTAATGAGCAGTTCTTC. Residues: CASSRLGGNEQFF. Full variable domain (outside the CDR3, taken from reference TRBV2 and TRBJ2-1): EPEVTQTPSHQVTQMGQEVILRCVPISNHLYFYWYRQILGQKVEFLVSFYNNEISEKSEIFDDQFSVERPDGSNFTLKIRSTKLEDSAMYFCASSRLGGNEQFFGPGTRLTVL.

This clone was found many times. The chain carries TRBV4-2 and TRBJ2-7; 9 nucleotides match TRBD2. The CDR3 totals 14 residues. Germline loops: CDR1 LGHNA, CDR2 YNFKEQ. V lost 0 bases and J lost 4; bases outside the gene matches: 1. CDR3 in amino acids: CASSQDSGSYEQYF. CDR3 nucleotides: TGTGCCAGCAGCCAAGATAGCGGGAGTTACGAGCAGTACTTC.

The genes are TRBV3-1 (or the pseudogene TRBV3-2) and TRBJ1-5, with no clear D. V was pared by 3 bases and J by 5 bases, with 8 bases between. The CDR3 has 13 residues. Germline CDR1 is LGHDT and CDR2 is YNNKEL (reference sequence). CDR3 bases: TGTGCCAGCAGCCAGCGTAATGATCAGCCCCAGCATTTT. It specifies CASSQRNDQPQHF.